This T cell receptor beta chain derives from a study of blood T cell repertoires in COVID-19. Study context: Samples taken during acute and convalescent COVID-19 were collected in the United States, Italy and Spain.

Clones were sequenced by immunoSEQ multiplex PCR, and TCRdb holds only the in-frame ones, with some missing. The sample has about 290,000 clones; about nine tenths are singletons. CDR1 and CDR2 from the germline V gene are SGHRS and YFSETQ. J was trimmed by 7 bases and V by 4 bases; bases with no gene match: 4. The CDR3 covers 15 residues. This receptor was taken from a woman in her 30s with active or convalescent COVID-19. The gene calls are TRBV5-1 and TRBJ2-2; 13 bases are shared with TRBD2. Sequenced: peripheral blood. In DNA form, the CDR3 reads TGCGCCAGCAGCCCCGGACTAGCGGGGGACGGGGAGCTGTTTTTT. This encodes CASSPGLAGDGELFF.